This TCR beta chain was sequenced in a study of CD8+CD57+ T cells in acquired aplastic anemia. About the research overall: Sorted CD4+ and CD8+ cell DNA averaged 3.2 ug. General study findings and limits: Patients and controls shared twenty-nine CD8+ CDR3 sequences.

Profiles of TCR beta VDJ and CDR3 were generated from a genomic DNA template. TCRdb called the reads again in MiXCR, with one record for every CDR3 protein. The sample carries fewer than 250,000 distinct CDR3 sequences, around 49% recorded once. Patients chosen for sequencing had CD8+CD57+ cells that had expanded, as shown by flow cytometry. Receipt of therapy had not occurred in any patient by the time of blood sampling. This clonotype was seen ten or more times. Its antigen is undetermined. Specimen: sorted CD4+, CD8+, or CD8+CD57+ T cells (not recorded which) from PBMCs. The source of this sequence is a human donor with aplastic anemia.

CDR3 in DNA: TGTGCCACCAGCAGAGTGCGACAGTCTAGTTATGGCTACACCTTC. Its translation: CATSRVRQSSYGYTF. The rearrangement joins TRBV15 to TRBJ1-2; the D gene is possibly TRBD1 (5 bases). V lost 1 base, J lost 5 bases, and 14 bases lay in between. This CDR3 is built from 15 residues. Germline CDR1 reads LNHNV; CDR2 reads YYDKDF (reference sequence).